The 29 T cell receptor beta chains in this list originate from one sample, sequenced in a study of T cell repertoires in ileal Crohn's disease. The method was immunoSEQ multiplex PCR; TCRdb's version includes in-frame clones alone and lacks a portion of them. The data contain approximately 13,000 clones, around 78% of them singletons. The sample comprised ileal tissue. The receptors derive from an adult with Crohn's disease.

The V and J genes are TRBV7-3 and TRBJ2-2; 12 positions match TRBD1. V shed 6 bases and J 5 bases; nucleotides not matched to a gene: 4. Germline V gene data show CDR1 as SGHTA and CDR2 as FQGTGA. The CDR3 covers 15 residues. CDR3 DNA: TGTGCCAGCAGGACGGGACAGGGGGCTACCGGGGAGCTGTTTTTT. Translation: CASRTGQGATGELFF.

V gene TRBV5-1 combines with J gene TRBJ2-7, with D perhaps matching TRBD1 (5 bases). Germline V gene data show CDR1 as SGHRS and CDR2 as YFSETQ. Trimming pared 0 bases from V and 1 base from J, leaving 11 bases between. The CDR3 consists of 15 residues. The CDR3 region has the DNA TGCGCCAGCAGCTTGGTTGACAGCGCATCCTACGAGCAGTACTTC. It translates to CASSLVDSASYEQYF.

The CDR3 sequence: CASSRRQGSSYNSPLHF. Here the CDR3 DNA reads TGCGCCAGCAGCCGACGACAGGGGAGCTCCTATAATTCACCCCTCCACTTT. The rearrangement links TRBV5-1 to TRBJ1-6; 8 nucleotides match TRBD1. The junction had 6 bases not matched to a gene; V was cut back by 4 bases and J by 0 bases. Germline V gene data show CDR1 as SGHRS and CDR2 as YFSETQ. The CDR3 is 17 residues long.

The rearrangement joins TRBV28 to TRBJ2-2, with 14 bases identical to TRBD2. The CDR3 sequence is 18 residues long. Germline V gene lookup returns CDR1 MDHEN and CDR2 SYDVKM. J lost 2 bases, V lost 4 bases, and 6 bases had no gene match. CDR3 sequence reads: CASSSPGLAGVNTGELFF. Written as DNA, the CDR3 is TGTGCCAGCAGTTCACCGGGACTAGCGGGGGTAAACACCGGGGAGCTGTTTTTT. The full variable domain, with the rest looked up from reference TRBV28 and TRBJ2-2, is DVKVTQSSRYLVKRTGEKVFLECVQDMDHENMFWYRQDPGLGLRLIYFSYDVKMKEKGDIPEGYSVSREKKERFSLILESASTNQTSMYLCASSSPGLAGVNTGELFFGEGSRLTVL.

A few counts support this clone. The rearrangement links TRBV29-1 to TRBJ2-5; 9 bases line up with TRBD1. The CDR3 is 15 residues long. The V and J ends lost 6 bases and 2 bases, in that order; junction bases with no gene match: 10. CDR1 SQVTM and CDR2 ANQGSEA come from the germline V gene. In DNA, the CDR3 is TGCAGCGTCTACGGGACAGGGAAAACTCAAGAGACCCAGTACTTC. Its protein is CSVYGTGKTQETQYF.

The chain employs TRBV7-2 and TRBJ1-6, with TRBD1 as a possible D gene (5 bases). Germline V gene data show CDR1 as SGHTA and CDR2 as FQGNSA. V was shortened by 4 bases and J by 3 bases, with 10 bases between the two germline ends. CDR3 length equals 15 residues. The CDR3 DNA sequence: TGTGCCAGCAGCTCGGGGGGTCTCTATAATTCACCCCTCCACTTT. Encoded protein: CASSSGGLYNSPLHF.

V gene TRBV7-6 combines with J gene TRBJ2-1, with 7 bases that match TRBD1. Germline V gene lookup returns CDR1 SGHVS and CDR2 FNYEAQ. With V trimmed by 4 bases and J by 6 bases, 12 bases remained unmatched. The CDR3 covers 16 residues. Written as DNA, the CDR3 is TGTGCCAGCAGCTCCCACCTGAGGGGGCCTGTCAATGAGCAGTTCTTC. It codes for CASSSHLRGPVNEQFF. Together with reference TRBV7-6 and TRBJ2-1, the CDR3 gives the full variable domain: GAGVSQSPRYKVTKRGQDVALRCDPISGHVSLYWYRQALGQGPEFLTYFNYEAQQDKSGLPNDRFSAERPEGSISTLTIQRTEQRDSAMYRCASSSHLRGPVNEQFFGPGTRLTVL.

In the case of this clone: The same CDR3 also results from other DNA sequences found in this sample. This chain uses TRBV5-1 with TRBJ2-7; a possible D gene is TRBD1 (5 bases). CDR1 is SGHRS, CDR2 YFSETQ, per germline. V dropped 0 bases and J dropped 2 bases, with 12 bases sitting between them. The CDR3 runs 15 residues. CDR3 in amino acids: CASSLGTGLTYEQYF. CDR3 nucleotides: TGCGCCAGCAGCTTGGGTACAGGCCTCACCTACGAGCAGTACTTC.

The CDR3 region has the DNA TGTGCCAGCAGTTTATCGGAGACCTACGAGCAGTACTTC. Its protein is CASSLSETYEQYF. The genes are TRBV27 and TRBJ2-7; D remains unclear. CDR1 and CDR2 (germline): MNHEY, SMNVEV (reference sequence). Trimming removed 0 bases at V and 2 bases at J, with 5 bases between. The CDR3 sequence is 13 residues long.

The V call is TRBV4-2, the J call TRBJ1-1; a possible D gene is TRBD1 (5 bases). The CDR3 length is 13 residues. V shed 0 bases and J shed 10 bases, with 12 bases lying between them. From germline, CDR1 is LGHNA and CDR2 YNFKEQ. CDR3 coding DNA: TGTGCCAGCAGCCAAGATAAACAGGTCCTAGCTTTCTTT. This translates into CASSQDKQVLAFF.

The chain employs TRBV27 and TRBJ1-5; D gene ambiguous. V gave up 6 bases and J gave up 7 bases, with 16 bases separating them. From germline, CDR1 is MNHEY and CDR2 SMNVEV (reference sequence). The length of the CDR3 is 14 residues. The CDR3 nucleotides read TGTGCCAGCAGAGGAACGGGTTCCACCCAGCCCCAGCATTTT. This codes for CASRGTGSTQPQHF.

The chain combines TRBV7-9 with TRBJ1-4, with 8 bases matching TRBD1. Trimming cost V 5 bases and J 1 base; bases outside gene matches: 3. The CDR3 loop spans 15 amino acids. Germline V gene data show CDR1 as SEHNR and CDR2 as FQNEAQ (reference sequence). The CDR3 DNA reads TGTGCCAGCAGCACAGGACAGGGAACTAATGAAAAACTGTTTTTT. Protein: CASSTGQGTNEKLFF.

The chain recombines TRBV7-9 with TRBJ1-2; 7 nucleotides align to TRBD1. Trimming took 0 bases from V and 6 from J; bases not matched to a gene: 1. CDR1 and CDR2 (germline): SEHNR, FQNEAQ (reference sequence). CDR3 length: 13 amino acids. The CDR3 is CASSLATGHGYTF. The CDR3, as DNA: TGTGCCAGCAGCTTAGCGACAGGGCATGGCTACACCTTC.

The table lists this clone with a few counts. V is TRBV10-3 and J is TRBJ2-1, with a weak D call TRBD2 (6 bases). The CDR3 contains 16 residues. CDR1 and CDR2 from the germline V gene are ENHRY and SYGVKD. Trimming cost V 5 bases and J 4 bases, with 18 bases left between them. In nucleotides, the CDR3 is TGTGCCATCAGTCCCTATTCGGGACTCCAATACAATGAGCAGTTCTTC. Protein sequence: CAISPYSGLQYNEQFF.

The chain carries TRBV9 and TRBJ2-1, with 9 bases aligning to TRBD2. The CDR3 totals 19 residues. Trimming took 2 bases from V and 7 from J; bases not matched to a gene: 19. CDR1 SGDLS and CDR2 YYNGEE come from the germline V gene. Here the CDR3 DNA reads TGTGCCAGCAGCGTCACTGCGGGGGGGCCCGAGGGAATTTGGAATGAGCAGTTCTTC. Amino acids: CASSVTAGGPEGIWNEQFF.

This rearrangement joins TRBV5-4 to TRBJ1-1; TRBD1 might be the D (5 bases). The CDR3 runs 14 residues. Between the trimmed V and J ends, which lost 7 bases and 2 bases, there was a span of 15 bases. Germline CDR1 reads SGHNT; CDR2 reads YYREEE (reference sequence). CDR3 sequence reads: CASGHGGDNTEAFF. CDR3 nucleotides: TGTGCCAGCGGTCACGGGGGGGACAACACTGAAGCTTTCTTT.

This clone was counted a single time. The chain recombines TRBV5-6 with TRBJ1-2, with D possibly TRBD1 on 6 matching bases. Germline V gene data show CDR1 as SGHDT and CDR2 as YYEEEE. The CDR3 is 13 residues long. Trimming took 1 base from V and 8 from J, leaving 12 bases between them. The CDR3 DNA is TGTGCCAGCAGCTTGTCATCAGGGGACGGCTACACCTTC. As protein: CASSLSSGDGYTF.

The chain is built from TRBV5-4 and TRBJ2-1, with TRBD2 as a possible D gene (7 bases). The CDR3 is made up of 15 amino acids. Trimming pared 2 bases from V and 3 bases from J, leaving 12 bases between. The germline V gene encodes CDR1 SGHNT and CDR2 YYREEE (reference sequence). CDR3 in amino acids: CASSLGGVYYNEQFF. Here the CDR3 DNA reads TGTGCCAGCAGCTTAGGGGGGGTATACTACAATGAGCAGTTCTTC.

The genes are TRBV5-1 and TRBJ1-1; 9 nucleotides align to TRBD1. Germline V gene data show CDR1 as SGHRS and CDR2 as YFSETQ. Unmatched junction bases numbered 1, after V lost 7 bases and J lost 0 bases. The CDR3 sequence is 13 residues long. Here the CDR3 reads CASGDRVNTEAFF. The CDR3 nucleotides are TGCGCCAGCGGGGACAGGGTGAACACTGAAGCTTTCTTT.

V is TRBV14 and J is TRBJ2-2, with a possible D match to TRBD1 (6 bases). The length of the CDR3 is 14 residues. V dropped 4 bases and J dropped 5 bases, with 11 bases sitting between them. Germline V lookup: CDR1 SGHDN, CDR2 FVKESK. The CDR3 here is CASSPGTRTGELFF. The CDR3 DNA reads TGTGCCAGCAGCCCCGGGACACGAACCGGGGAGCTGTTTTTT.

The chain couples TRBV5-6 to TRBJ1-6; 10 nucleotides line up with TRBD1. The CDR3 contains 16 residues. The germline V gene encodes CDR1 SGHDT and CDR2 YYEEEE. V lost 3 bases, J lost 7 bases, and 7 bases stayed unmatched. CDR3 nucleotides: TGTGCCAGCAGCTGGGGTGGGACAGGGGTGAATTCACCCCTCCACTTT. Translation gives CASSWGGTGVNSPLHF.

This chain connects TRBV7-2 to TRBJ2-7, with TRBD2 as a possible D gene (6 bases). The V gene lost 1 base and the J gene lost 8 bases, with 18 bases spanning the gap. Per germline, CDR1 SGHTA and CDR2 FQGNSA. This CDR3 is built from 15 residues. In DNA form, the CDR3 reads TGTGCCAGCAGCTTAGACCACGGGGGACGCCGGCAGCAGTACTTC. Its protein product is CASSLDHGGRRQQYF.

V usage is TRBV19 and J usage is TRBJ2-7; possible D gene TRBD2, 6 bases. The ends were cut back, 10 bases at V and 3 bases at J, with 16 bases in the middle. CDR1 and CDR2 (germline): LNHDA, SQIVND (reference sequence). The CDR3 totals 13 residues. The DNA of the CDR3 is TGTGCCACCAACAGCCGGGGGAACTACGAGCAGTACTTC. It yields the protein CATNSRGNYEQYF.

This chain uses TRBV28 with TRBJ2-3, with D perhaps matching TRBD2 (6 bases). Trimming shortened V by 5 bases and J by 6 bases, and 18 bases separated the two germline ends. The CDR3 is 15 amino acids. The germline gives CDR1 MDHEN, CDR2 SYDVKM. The CDR3 region has the DNA TGTGCCAGCAGTCCATTCGCGGGGAGAGGGGATACGCAGTATTTT. Translated: CASSPFAGRGDTQYF.

The V and J genes are TRBV6-4 and TRBJ1-2; TRBD1 matches 8 bases. Losses at the gene ends were 5 bases for V and 1 base for J; bases not matched to a gene: 3. CDR3 length: 14 residues. Germline CDR1 MRHNA, CDR2 SNTAGT. CDR3 DNA: TGTGCCAGCAGTCTGACAGGGGATAACTATGGCTACACCTTC. Its translation is CASSLTGDNYGYTF.

The chain has TRBV10-3 and TRBJ2-2; 9 bases align to TRBD1. V shed 8 bases and J 7 bases; nucleotides not matched to a gene: 8. This CDR3 comprises 14 residues. In germline, CDR1 is ENHRY, CDR2 SYGVKD. For the CDR3, the DNA is TGTGCCATCTCCCGGACAGGGGTTATCGGGGAGCTGTTTTTT. This sequence encodes CAISRTGVIGELFF.

The chain has TRBV9 and TRBJ2-1; D perhaps matches TRBD2 (6 bases). Trimming shortened V by 0 bases and J by 10 bases, and 14 bases separated the two germline ends. CDR1 is SGDLS, CDR2 YYNGEE, per germline. The CDR3 covers 14 residues. CDR3 residues: CASSVVNSRGEQFF. CDR3 DNA sequence: TGTGCCAGCAGCGTAGTTAATAGCCGGGGGGAGCAGTTCTTC.

This rearrangement joins TRBV2 to TRBJ2-7, with 9 bases fitting TRBD1. The CDR3 sequence is 15 residues long. V was clipped by 4 bases and J by 6 bases; unmatched bases: 10. From germline, CDR1 is SNHLY and CDR2 FYNNEI. CDR3 residues: CASSGGQGWKREQYF. In DNA, the CDR3 is TGTGCCAGCAGTGGGGGACAGGGTTGGAAGCGCGAGCAGTACTTC.

The chain employs TRBV28 and TRBJ2-7; D gene ambiguous. The V end lost 3 bases, the J end lost 0 bases, and 6 bases lay between the germline ends. The V gene's germline CDR1 is MDHEN and CDR2 SYDVKM. The CDR3 contains 13 residues. CDR3 loop: CASSLVSSYEQYF. As DNA, the CDR3 is TGTGCCAGCAGTTTGGTGAGCTCCTACGAGCAGTACTTC. The full variable domain, rest sourced from reference TRBV28 and TRBJ2-7, is DVKVTQSSRYLVKRTGEKVFLECVQDMDHENMFWYRQDPGLGLRLIYFSYDVKMKEKGDIPEGYSVSREKKERFSLILESASTNQTSMYLCASSLVSSYEQYFGPGTRLTVT.